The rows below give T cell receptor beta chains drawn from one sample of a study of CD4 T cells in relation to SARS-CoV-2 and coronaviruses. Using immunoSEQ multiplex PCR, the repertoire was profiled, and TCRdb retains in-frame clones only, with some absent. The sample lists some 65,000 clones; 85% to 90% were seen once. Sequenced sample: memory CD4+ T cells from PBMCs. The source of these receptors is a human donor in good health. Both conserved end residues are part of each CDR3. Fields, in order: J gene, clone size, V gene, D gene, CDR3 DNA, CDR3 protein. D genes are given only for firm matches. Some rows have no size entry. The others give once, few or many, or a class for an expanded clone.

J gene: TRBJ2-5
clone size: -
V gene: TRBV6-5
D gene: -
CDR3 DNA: TGTGCCAGCAGTTATACTACTGCCAAAGAGACCCAGTACTTC
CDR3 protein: CASSYTTAKETQYF

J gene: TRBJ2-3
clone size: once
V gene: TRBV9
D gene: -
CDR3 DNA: TGTGCCAGCAGGCGGAGTGGCGGCGGGGATACGCAGTATTTT
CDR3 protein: CASRRSGGGDTQYF

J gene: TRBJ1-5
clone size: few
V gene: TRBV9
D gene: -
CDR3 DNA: TGTGCCAGCAGCTTTCACCCCTCAGGGGATCAGCCCCAGCATTTT
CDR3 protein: CASSFHPSGDQPQHF

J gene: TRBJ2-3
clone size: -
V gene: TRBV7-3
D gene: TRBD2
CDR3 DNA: TGTGCCAGCAGCTTGTACAGCGGGAGAGCAACAGATACGCAGTATTTT
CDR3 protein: CASSLYSGRATDTQYF

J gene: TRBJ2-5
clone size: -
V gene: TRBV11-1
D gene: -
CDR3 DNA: TGTGCCAGCAGCTCAACTCAAGAGACCCAGTACTTC
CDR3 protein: CASSSTQETQYF

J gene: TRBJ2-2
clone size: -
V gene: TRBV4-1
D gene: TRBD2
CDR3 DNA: TGCGCCAGCAGCCACAGGACTAGCGGGTATAACACCGGGGAGCTGTTTTTT
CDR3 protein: CASSHRTSGYNTGELFF

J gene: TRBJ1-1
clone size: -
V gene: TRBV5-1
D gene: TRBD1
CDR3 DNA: TGCGCCAGCAGCTTGGGAGGGACAGCTGAAGCTTTCTTT
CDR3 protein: CASSLGGTAEAFF

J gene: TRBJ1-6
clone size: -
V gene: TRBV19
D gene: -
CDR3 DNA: TGTGCCAGTAGGCTAAAGATAGATTCACCCCTCCACTTT
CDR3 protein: CASRLKIDSPLHF

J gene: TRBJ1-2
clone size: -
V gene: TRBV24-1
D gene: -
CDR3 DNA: TGTGCCACCAGTGATCAAGGGGGGGGTAACTATGGCTACACCTTC
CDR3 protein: CATSDQGGGNYGYTF

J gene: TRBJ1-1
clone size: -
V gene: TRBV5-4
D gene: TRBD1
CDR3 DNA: TGTGCCAGCAGCTTGGTTGGCAGGGGGCCGAACACTGAAGCTTTCTTT
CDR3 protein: CASSLVGRGPNTEAFF

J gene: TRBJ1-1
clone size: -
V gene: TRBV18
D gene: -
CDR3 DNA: TGTGCCAGCTCCCGCCGGGATCCTCGTCCGGCTTTCTTT
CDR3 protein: CASSRRDPRPAFF

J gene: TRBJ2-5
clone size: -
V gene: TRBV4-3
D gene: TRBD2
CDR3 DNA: TGCGCCAGCAGCCAAGATGATCCGGGGGGGACCCAGTACTTC
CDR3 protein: CASSQDDPGGTQYF

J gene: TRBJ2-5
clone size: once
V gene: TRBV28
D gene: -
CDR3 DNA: TGTGCCAGCAGTGGCTGGGAGACCCAGTACTTC
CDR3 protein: CASSGWETQYF

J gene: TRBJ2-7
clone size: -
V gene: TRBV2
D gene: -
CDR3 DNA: TGTGCCAGCACCCAGGGCCAAACCCGGGGCTACGAGCAGTACTTC
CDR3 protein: CASTQGQTRGYEQYF

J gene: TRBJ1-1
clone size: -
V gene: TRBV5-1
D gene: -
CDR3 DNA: TGCGCCAGCAGCTTGGTGGGTGAAGCTTTCTTT
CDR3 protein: CASSLVGEAFF

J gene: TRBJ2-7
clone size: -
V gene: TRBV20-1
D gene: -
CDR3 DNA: TGCAGTGCCAGGGCCGATGACGAGCAGTACTTC
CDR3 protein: CSARADDEQYF

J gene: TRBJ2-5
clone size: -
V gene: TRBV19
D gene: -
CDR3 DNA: TGTGCCAGTAGTATCGCGGGACGGCGACAAGAGACCCAGTACTTC
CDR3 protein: CASSIAGRRQETQYF

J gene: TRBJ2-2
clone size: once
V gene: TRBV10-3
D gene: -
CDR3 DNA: TGTGCCATCAGTGAACAAGGGGACACCGGGGAGCTGTTTTTT
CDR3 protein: CAISEQGDTGELFF

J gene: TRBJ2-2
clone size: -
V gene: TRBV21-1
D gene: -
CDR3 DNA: TGTGCCAGCAGCAAGAAGGCAGGGACAGACTATCGCACCGGGGAGCTGTTTTTT
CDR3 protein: CASSKKAGTDYRTGELFF

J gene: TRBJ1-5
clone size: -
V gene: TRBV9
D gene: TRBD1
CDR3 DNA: TGTGCCAGCAGTCCAGGCACAGGGGGTGACTTTGGCAATCAGCCCCAGCATTTT
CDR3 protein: CASSPGTGGDFGNQPQHF

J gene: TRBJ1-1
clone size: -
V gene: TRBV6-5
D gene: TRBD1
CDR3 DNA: TGTGCCAGCACCAGGACCGGGACAGGAAAGAAAGCTTTCTTT
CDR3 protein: CASTRTGTGKKAFF

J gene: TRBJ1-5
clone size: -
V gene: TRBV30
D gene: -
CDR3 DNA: TGTGCCTGGAGTTGGCAGGGCGGTCAGCCCCAGCATTTT
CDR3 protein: CAWSWQGGQPQHF

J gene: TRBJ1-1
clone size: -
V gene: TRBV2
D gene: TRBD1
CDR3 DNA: TGTGCCAGCAGCTTGGACAGGGATTTATCTGAAGCTTTCTTT
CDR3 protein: CASSLDRDLSEAFF

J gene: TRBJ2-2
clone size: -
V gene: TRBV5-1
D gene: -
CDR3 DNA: TGCGCCAGCAGCTTGGGGGCGCGGGGGCAGGTCACCGGGGAGCTGTTTTTT
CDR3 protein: CASSLGARGQVTGELFF

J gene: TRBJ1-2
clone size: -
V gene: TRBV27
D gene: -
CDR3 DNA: TGTGCCAGCAGCCTTGACAGGAACTATGGCTACACCTTC
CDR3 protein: CASSLDRNYGYTF

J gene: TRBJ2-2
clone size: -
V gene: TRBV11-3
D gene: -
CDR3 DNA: TGTGCCAGCAGCTCATTTTTGGGGCGGGGTACGAACACCGGGGAGCTGTTTTTT
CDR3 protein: CASSSFLGRGTNTGELFF

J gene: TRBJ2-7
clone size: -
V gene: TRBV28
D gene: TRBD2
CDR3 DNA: TGTGCCAGCAGTGGGGTTGGGACTAGCGGACCCTACGAGCAGTACTTC
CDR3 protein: CASSGVGTSGPYEQYF

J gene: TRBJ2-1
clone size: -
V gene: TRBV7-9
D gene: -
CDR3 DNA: TGTGCCAGCAGCCGTCTCGGGGAACCCAGCTCCTACAATGAGCAGTTCTTC
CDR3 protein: CASSRLGEPSSYNEQFF

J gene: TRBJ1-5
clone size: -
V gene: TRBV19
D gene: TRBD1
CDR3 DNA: TGTGCCAGTAGTAGACAGGGCGTAAGCAATCAGCCCCGGCATTTT
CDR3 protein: CASSRQGVSNQPRHF

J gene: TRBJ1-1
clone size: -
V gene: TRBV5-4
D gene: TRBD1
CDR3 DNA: TGTGCCAGCAGCTCTACACAGGGGTACACTGAAGCTTTCTTT
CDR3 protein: CASSSTQGYTEAFF

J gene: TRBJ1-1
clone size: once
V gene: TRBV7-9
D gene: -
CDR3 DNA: TGTGCCAGCAGCTTCACGGGGGGGGAGACTGAAGCTTTCTTT
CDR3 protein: CASSFTGGETEAFF

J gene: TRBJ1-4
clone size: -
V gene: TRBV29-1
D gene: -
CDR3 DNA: TGCAGCGTTCAGCGACAGGATGAAAAACTGTTTTTT
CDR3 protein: CSVQRQDEKLFF

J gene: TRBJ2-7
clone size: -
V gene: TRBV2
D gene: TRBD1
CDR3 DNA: TGTGCCAGCAGCCGGGACAGCACAACCTACGAGCAGTACTTC
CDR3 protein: CASSRDSTTYEQYF

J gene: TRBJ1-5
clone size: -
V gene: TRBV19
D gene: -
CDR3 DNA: TGTGCCAGTAGCCCCGGGGGACCTCAGCCCCAGCATTTT
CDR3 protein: CASSPGGPQPQHF

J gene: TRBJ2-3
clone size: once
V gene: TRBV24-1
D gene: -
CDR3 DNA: TGTGCCACCAGTGATTTGGGGGGGTTCGCAGATACGCAGTATTTT
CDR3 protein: CATSDLGGFADTQYF

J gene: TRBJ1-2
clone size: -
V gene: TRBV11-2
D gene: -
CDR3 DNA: TGTGCCAGCAGCGCGAATGGCTACACCTTC
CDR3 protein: CASSANGYTF

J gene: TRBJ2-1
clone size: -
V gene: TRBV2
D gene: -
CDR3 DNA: TGTGCCGTGGGGGGGCACGGTGAGCAGTTCTTC
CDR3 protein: CAVGGHGEQFF

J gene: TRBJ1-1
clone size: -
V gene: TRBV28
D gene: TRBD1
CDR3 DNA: TGTGCCAGCAGTTATAGAAGGGACAGGGGGAACACTGAAGCTTTCTTT
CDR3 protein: CASSYRRDRGNTEAFF

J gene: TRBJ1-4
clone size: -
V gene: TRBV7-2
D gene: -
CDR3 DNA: TGTGCCAGCAGCTTAGACGGGTTCGCTGCTAATGAAAAACTGTTTTTT
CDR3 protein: CASSLDGFAANEKLFF

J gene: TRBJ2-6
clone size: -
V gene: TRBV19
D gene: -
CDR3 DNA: TGTGCCAGTAGTATCTCTGGGGCCAACGTCCTGACTTTC
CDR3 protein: CASSISGANVLTF

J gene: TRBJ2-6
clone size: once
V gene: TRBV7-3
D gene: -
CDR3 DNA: TGTGCCAGCACCACCTCTGGGGCCAACGTCCTGACTTTC
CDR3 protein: CASTTSGANVLTF

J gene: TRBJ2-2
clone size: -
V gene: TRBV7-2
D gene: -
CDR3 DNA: TGTGCCAGCAGCTTATCCACCGGGGAGCTGTTTTTT
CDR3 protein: CASSLSTGELFF

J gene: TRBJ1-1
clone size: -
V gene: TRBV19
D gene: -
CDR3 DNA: TGTGCTTCCTTGGGCAGAACAAACACTGAAGCTTTCTTT
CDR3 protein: CASLGRTNTEAFF

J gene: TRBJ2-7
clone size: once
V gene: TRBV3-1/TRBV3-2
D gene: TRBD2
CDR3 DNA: TGTGCCAGCAGCCCATACCCCGGGACTAGCGACTGTATTGAGCAGTACTTC
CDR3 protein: CASSPYPGTSDCIEQYF

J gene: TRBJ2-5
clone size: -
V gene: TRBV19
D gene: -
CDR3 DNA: TGTGCCAGTAGTATCTGGCAGGGGGGGGGTCAAGAGACCCAGTACTTC
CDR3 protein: CASSIWQGGGQETQYF

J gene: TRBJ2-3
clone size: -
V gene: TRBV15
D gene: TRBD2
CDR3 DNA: TGTGCCACCAGCAGGAGGACTAGCGGCCTGAGCACAGATACGCAGTATTTT
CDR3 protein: CATSRRTSGLSTDTQYF

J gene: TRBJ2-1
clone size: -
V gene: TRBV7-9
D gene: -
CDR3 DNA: TGTGCCAGCAGCCCGGATGGGTCCTACAATGAGCAGTTCTTC
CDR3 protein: CASSPDGSYNEQFF

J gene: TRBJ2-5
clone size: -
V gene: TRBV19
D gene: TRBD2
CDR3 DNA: TGTGCCAGTAGCGGGGGGGCAGAGACCCAGTACTTC
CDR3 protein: CASSGGAETQYF

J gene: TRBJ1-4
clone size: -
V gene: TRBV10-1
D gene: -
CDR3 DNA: TGCGCCAGCAGTGTATTCACCGGGGCTAATGAAAAACTGTTTTTT
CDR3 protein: CASSVFTGANEKLFF

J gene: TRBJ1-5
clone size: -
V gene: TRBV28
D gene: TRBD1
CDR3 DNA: TGTGCCAGCAGTTTATCAGGGGGCGGGTATCAGCCCCAGCATTTT
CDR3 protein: CASSLSGGGYQPQHF

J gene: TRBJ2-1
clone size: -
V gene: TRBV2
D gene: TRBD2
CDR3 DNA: TGTGCCAGCAGTGAAGCGTACGGGGGGGGGTACAATGAGCAGTTCTTC
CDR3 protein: CASSEAYGGGYNEQFF

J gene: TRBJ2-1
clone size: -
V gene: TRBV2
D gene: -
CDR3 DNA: TGTGCCAGCAGTTCCATCTCATACAGGTACAATGAGCAGTTCTTC
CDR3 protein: CASSSISYRYNEQFF

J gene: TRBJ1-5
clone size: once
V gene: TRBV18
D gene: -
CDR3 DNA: TGTGCCAGCTCAACCGAAGACCGACAGCCCCAGCATTTT
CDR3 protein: CASSTEDRQPQHF

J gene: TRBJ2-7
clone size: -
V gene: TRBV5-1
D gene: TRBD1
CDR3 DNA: TGCGCCAGCAGCGAACCGGGACAGCGCGAGCAGTACTTC
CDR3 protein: CASSEPGQREQYF